This TCR beta chain came from a study of CD8+CD57+ T cells in acquired aplastic anemia. Study summary: Sorted cells (CD4+ and CD8+) yielded DNA amounts that averaged roughly 3.2 ug. Study outcomes and limitations: CD8+ Simpson's diversity showed no significant patient-control difference.

Patients selected for sequencing had displayed CD8+CD57+ cell expansion by flow cytometry. The enrolled patients all had severe acquired aplastic anemia. For this clonotype: What it binds is not known.

Profiles of TCR beta VDJ and CDR3 were generated from a genomic DNA template. One entry per CDR3 protein, called by TCRdb with MiXCR from the reads. The sample has around 50,000 distinct CDR3 sequences, approximately 50% seen once. Germline V gene lookup returns CDR1 LNHDA and CDR2 SQIVND (reference sequence). This CDR3 has 13 residues. Trimming pared 3 bases from V and 3 bases from J, leaving 9 bases between. The chain links TRBV19 to TRBJ2-7; TRBD1 might be the D (5 bases). Sequencing was carried out using sorted CD4+, CD8+, or CD8+CD57+ T cells (not recorded which) from PBMCs. The receptor comes from a human donor with aplastic anemia. CDR3 amino acids: CASSIFDSYEQYF. The CDR3 region has the DNA TGTGCCAGTAGTATCTTCGACAGCTACGAGCAGTACTTC.